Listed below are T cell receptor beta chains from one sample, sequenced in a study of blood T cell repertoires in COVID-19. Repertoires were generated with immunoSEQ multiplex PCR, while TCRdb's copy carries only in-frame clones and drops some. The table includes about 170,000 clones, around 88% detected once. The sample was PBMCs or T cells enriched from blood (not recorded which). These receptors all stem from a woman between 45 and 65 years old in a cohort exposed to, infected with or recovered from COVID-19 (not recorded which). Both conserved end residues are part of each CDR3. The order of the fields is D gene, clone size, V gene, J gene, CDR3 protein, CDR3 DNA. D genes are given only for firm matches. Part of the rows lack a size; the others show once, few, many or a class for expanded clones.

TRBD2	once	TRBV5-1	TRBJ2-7	CASSLDSGGEQYF	TGCGCCAGCAGCTTGGATTCGGGAGGCGAGCAGTACTTC
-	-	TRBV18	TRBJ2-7	CASSPQGSYEQYF	TGTGCCAGCTCACCTCAGGGATCCTACGAGCAGTACTTC
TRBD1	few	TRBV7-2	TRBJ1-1	CASSLLQGGTEAFF	TGTGCCAGCAGCTTACTGCAGGGGGGCACTGAAGCTTTCTTT
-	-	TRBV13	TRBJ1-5	CASSLGASQPQHF	TGTGCCAGCAGCTTAGGGGCATCTCAGCCCCAGCATTTT
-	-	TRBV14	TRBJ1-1	CASSSVRADTEAFF	TGTGCCAGCAGCTCGGTGAGGGCGGACACTGAAGCTTTCTTT
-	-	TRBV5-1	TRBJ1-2	CASSLDGFNYGYTF	TGCGCCAGCAGCTTGGACGGTTTTAACTATGGCTACACCTTC
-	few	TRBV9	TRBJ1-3	CASSVEGAGNTIYF	TGTGCCAGCAGCGTAGAAGGGGCGGGAAACACCATATATTTT
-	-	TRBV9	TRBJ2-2	CASSISGELTGELFF	TGTGCCAGCAGCATTAGCGGAGAGCTCACCGGGGAGCTGTTTTTT
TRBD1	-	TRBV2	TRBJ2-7	CASGTGVYEQYF	TGTGCCAGCGGGACAGGAGTCTACGAGCAGTACTTC
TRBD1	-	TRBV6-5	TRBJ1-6	CASKWDRDNSPLHF	TGTGCCAGCAAATGGGACAGGGATAATTCACCCCTCCACTTT
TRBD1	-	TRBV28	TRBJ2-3	CASCTGTGERTDTQYF	TGTGCCAGCTGCACAGGGACAGGGGAACGCACAGATACGCAGTATTTT
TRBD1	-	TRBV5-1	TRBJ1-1	CASSLTGEITEAFF	TGCGCCAGCAGCTTGACAGGGGAGATCACTGAAGCTTTCTTT